The sequence of this T cell receptor beta chain was determined in a study of T cell responses to AZD1222 COVID-19 vaccine. Findings of the study overall: Seropositivity was recorded at baseline in only a handful of AZD1222 recipients. The donor group comprised mostly white British people and more females; the analysis possibly underestimated clonal diversity.

Remarks on this clone: Its antigen is undetermined.

Sequenced by immunoSEQ multiplex PCR; TCRdb stores in-frame clones only, minus some. The repertoire holds some 140,000 clones, with around 90% as singletons. CDR1 is SGHRS and CDR2 is YFSETQ in the germline V gene. Unmatched junction bases numbered 8, after V lost 5 bases and J lost 0 bases. The CDR3 contains 15 residues. The sample was peripheral blood, taken on day 0 of AZD1222 vaccination. The chain carries TRBV5-1 and TRBJ2-7, with 7 bases aligning to TRBD1. The clonotype was recovered from an adult in good health. CDR3 residues: CASRPGQASSYEQYF. CDR3 DNA sequence: TGCGCCAGCAGACCCGGACAGGCGAGCTCCTACGAGCAGTACTTC.